This entry concerns a single T cell receptor (beta chain). Ten or more counts support this clonotype. It lacks a known antigen. No much larger clone exists at a distance of one base, and base qualities are not known. The CDR3 runs 14 residues from the cysteine to the phenylalanine. Only CDR3 DNA remains: 42 bases, in frame from the first base. The germline ends are 17 bases apart after V is trimmed by 7 bases and J by 7 bases. Only healthy Caucasian donors were included. Three pairs of female monozygotic twins, all aged about 18 to 30 years, were included in the twin cohort. Positive isolation kits from Invitrogen were used to isolate CD4+ and CD8+ T cell populations. The library was prepared using 5' RACE. Sequencing used an Illumina HiSeq 2000. A universal primer binding site was added through template switching, and the final cDNA carried a unique molecular identifier so that TCR cDNA molecules could be counted accurately. First-strand cDNA for TCR alpha and beta chains was synthesized from specific primers in the conserved constant-segment region. To control for contamination, every cDNA library was double barcoded, receiving both a SMART-Mk sample barcode and Illumina barcodes. Two successive PCR steps introduced TruSeq adapter sequences along with Illumina sample barcodes. Sequencing of the TCR alpha and beta cDNA libraries was done on the Illumina HiSeq platform using custom primers. In the original analysis: MiGEC processed the raw reads to extract unique molecular identifiers, while MiXCR was used to determine the CDR3 positions. For each individual, recombination models were inferred using an EM algorithm with the repgenHMM and IGoR tools. The tcR package in R was used for shared clonotype analysis, with sharing normalized by the product of cloneset sizes. Out-of-frame nonproductive sequences were analyzed to study raw recombination free of thymic and clonal selection effects. The public reads were run again by TCRdb, first through fastp at Q25 and then through MiXCR, and only productive beta chains were kept. Duplicate CDR3 protein sequences are folded into a single record with the most common DNA and genes. None of the V and J calls come from the authors' own analysis; TCRdb made them. For this sample there are roughly 290,000 distinct CDR3 sequences; roughly 9.7% appear just once. Together, the top ten hold approximately 6.5% of the sample.

This sample was taken from a study of identical twins listed by TCRdb under 2016. Background for the entire study: To test whether fetal clonotypes persist, the study used deep sequencing on TCR alpha and beta repertoires from monozygotic twins, unrelated adults of various ages, and cord blood. To rule out contamination, replicate twin experiments were performed at different times with different library preparation protocols.

The paper as a whole reports these results and caveats: Fewer insertions were carried by abundant cord blood beta clonotypes; a weaker similar trend was observed in young adult naive repertoires, while no such trend was observed in memory repertoires. Excess twin sharing in beta out-of-frame sequences was weaker because fewer shared sequences lowered the signal-to-noise ratio. Because the same donors could not be followed over many years, conclusions were based on cross-sectional statistical analysis. Zero-insertion analyses could be partly confounded by invariant T cells such as MAIT and iNKT, though diverse VJ usage argued against such confounding for most clonotypes. Out-of-frame TCR alpha sequences shared between twins showed an excess of low generation-probability sequences compared with coincidental sharing between unrelated individuals. In monozygotic twins, recombination models systematically underestimated out-of-frame TCR alpha sharing, but the models matched the sharing seen between unrelated individuals.

Separately, the same data were catalogued under a study of yellow fever vaccine responses in identical twins. The second source states: According to the authors, the vaccine-induced T cell response in identical twins seemed to be partly convergent and partly specific to each individual. In identical twins, the study followed T cell clones that responded to the vaccine with precision.

The rearranged segments are TRBV12-3 or TRBV12-4 and TRBJ2-1; 6 matching bases give a weak D call of TRBD2. The source of this sequence is a woman in her late teens or twenties in good health. Sequencing used CD8+ T cells sorted from blood. In nucleotides, the sequence is TGTGCCAGCAACTCCGGCGGGGCAAGGAATGAGCAGTTCTTC. This yields the protein CASNSGGARNEQFF.